This T cell receptor (beta chain) was sequenced for a study of cytomegalovirus exposure and HLA in healthy donors. Findings of the study overall: Overall, around 150 TCR beta chains were annotated as cytomegalovirus-associated. The classifier, whose performance was assessed in both the original and validation cohorts, reportedly diagnosed cytomegalovirus status with high specificity and sensitivity. TCR clusters originating in the first cohort tended to co-occur in the 120 validation repertoires, according to a later analysis. In vitro confirmation showed a few CMV-associated chains to be CMV antigen specific.

Using immunoSEQ multiplex PCR, the repertoire was profiled, and TCRdb retains in-frame clones only, with some absent. The data hold 200,000 to 250,000 clones, with 75% to 90% observed a single time. This clone was detected once. Its antigen remains unidentified. V lost 8 bases, J lost 1 base, and 15 bases lay in between. Per the germline V gene, CDR1 is MNHNS and CDR2 is SASEGT. The CDR3 length is 15 residues. The receptor's source is a woman between 18 and 29 years old in good health and CMV-seronegative. The genes are TRBV6-1 and TRBJ2-1, with a tentative D call TRBD2 (6 bases). Material for sequencing was PBMCs. The CDR3 region has the DNA TGTGCCAGCCGGGCGGGGTTTTTGTCCTACAATGAGCAGTTCTTC. It yields the protein CASRAGFLSYNEQFF.